The 24 T cell receptor beta chains reported below all come from one sample, sequenced in a study of blood T cell repertoires in COVID-19. Here immunoSEQ multiplex PCR was the method, and the copy in TCRdb shows in-frame clones only, minus some. The sample holds just over 150,000 clones; over 80% are singletons and the top ten take roughly 4.8%. Sequenced input: peripheral blood. Every receptor here comes from a woman aged 50 to 65 with acute or convalescent COVID-19.

The chain employs TRBV10-3 and TRBJ2-1; tentatively, D is TRBD1 (5 bases). This CDR3 contains 14 residues. Germline loops: CDR1 ENHRY, CDR2 SYGVKD. Trimming cost V 11 bases and J 0 bases, with 14 bases left between them. The CDR3 reads CASKGQSSYNEQFF. For the CDR3, the DNA is TGTGCCTCCAAGGGGCAGAGCTCCTACAATGAGCAGTTCTTC.

This chain connects TRBV25-1 to TRBJ2-7, with D possibly matching TRBD1 (6 bases). The V and J ends lost 7 bases and 2 bases respectively, with 12 bases between them. Germline CDR1 and CDR2: MGHDK and SYGVNS. This CDR3 contains 13 residues. This CDR3 reads CASTPGQTYEQYF. The CDR3 region has the DNA TGTGCCAGCACCCCAGGACAGACCTACGAGCAGTACTTC.

The rearrangement links TRBV6-6 to TRBJ1-5; D possibly corresponds to TRBD1 (5 bases). This CDR3 has 20 residues. V lost 5 bases and J lost 0, with 26 bases in between. Germline CDR1 and CDR2: MNHNY and SVGAGI (reference sequence). The CDR3 sequence is CASSQTIPGLLPDSNQPQHF. CDR3 DNA sequence: TGTGCCAGCAGTCAAACCATACCGGGACTGCTGCCAGATAGCAATCAGCCCCAGCATTTT.

The CDR3 DNA follows: TGCGCCAGCAGCGGTGGCTCGTATAATTCACCCCTCCACTTT. It translates to CASSGGSYNSPLHF. The V call is TRBV5-1, the J call TRBJ1-6; D is unresolved. Germline V lookup: CDR1 SGHRS, CDR2 YFSETQ. The length of the CDR3 is 14 residues. Deletions cut 4 bases from V and 4 bases from J, with 9 bases between.

The count of this clone is one. The chain couples TRBV4-3 to TRBJ2-3; 11 nucleotides agree with TRBD2. CDR3 length: 17 amino acids. V dropped 4 bases and J dropped 5; count of bases not matched to a gene: 11. From germline, CDR1 is LGHNA and CDR2 YSLEER. CDR3 in DNA: TGCGCCAGCAGCCCCACGCCGGGACTAGCGGTGAGAGATACGCAGTATTTT. Residues: CASSPTPGLAVRDTQYF.

The chain carries TRBV25-1 and TRBJ1-1, with unresolved D. Trimming took off 3 bases at V and 3 bases at J, with 11 bases between the two ends. Germline V gives CDR1 MGHDK, CDR2 SYGVNS. The CDR3 totals 14 residues. CDR3 sequence: CASSDWFEDTEAFF. DNA of the CDR3: TGTGCCAGCAGTGATTGGTTCGAGGACACTGAAGCTTTCTTT.

This chain links TRBV12-5 with TRBJ1-5; D ambiguous. This CDR3 contains 13 residues. The V end lost 7 bases, the J end lost 2 bases, and 9 bases lay between the germline ends. The V gene's germline CDR1 is LGHNT and CDR2 FRNRAP. CDR3 bases: TGTGCTAGTGCGAGGGCCCGCAATCAGCCCCAGCATTTT. Residues: CASARARNQPQHF.

The chain carries TRBV4-2 and TRBJ1-4; no definite D call. The CDR3 length is 14 residues. Between the trimmed V and J ends, which lost 4 bases and 5 bases, there was a span of 11 bases. Germline V gives CDR1 LGHNA, CDR2 YNFKEQ. For the CDR3, the DNA is TGTGCCAGCAGCCTCGGCGGAACGAATGAAAAACTGTTTTTT. Amino acids: CASSLGGTNEKLFF.

V usage is TRBV19 and J usage is TRBJ1-5; 11 nucleotides match TRBD1. This CDR3 region has 12 residues. Germline V gene sequence: CDR1 LNHDA, CDR2 SQIVND (reference sequence). CDR3 residues: CVAGTGGQPQHF. The DNA for the CDR3 is TGTGTCGCCGGGACAGGGGGTCAGCCCCAGCATTTT.

DNA for the CDR3: TGTGCCAGCAGCCAAGGAACGAGGGAGCCCCAGCATTTT. Translated, it gives CASSQGTREPQHF. This chain joins TRBV3-1 (or the pseudogene TRBV3-2) and TRBJ1-5; no definite D call. Per germline, CDR1 LGHDT and CDR2 YNNKEL (reference sequence). Trimming took 1 base from V and 8 from J, leaving 9 bases between them. This CDR3 is 13 amino acids long.

CDR3 in DNA: TGCGCCAGCAGTGCCGATCGAGCGGGAGCCTACGAGCAGTACTTC. It translates to CASSADRAGAYEQYF. The rearrangement uses TRBV10-1 and TRBJ2-7; 8 bases map to TRBD2. Germline CDR1 WNHNN, CDR2 SYGVQD (reference sequence). This CDR3 is built from 15 residues. Trimming cost V 4 bases and J 2 bases; bases outside gene matches: 7.

This sequence joins TRBV28 and TRBJ2-5; weak D call: TRBD2 (5 bases). This CDR3 contains 13 residues. The V and J ends lost 6 bases and 5 bases respectively, with 13 bases between them. Germline V gives CDR1 MDHEN, CDR2 SYDVKM. CDR3 DNA: TGTGCCAGCAGCGAGAGAGGGCGGGAGACCCAGTACTTC. This translates into CASSERGRETQYF.

The chain carries TRBV19 and TRBJ2-1, with TRBD2 matching over 7 bases. V lost 10 bases, J lost 9 bases, and 15 bases stayed unmatched. CDR1 LNHDA and CDR2 SQIVND come from the germline V gene (reference sequence). There are 14 residues in the CDR3. The CDR3 sequence: CATTAGRIMAEQFF. The CDR3 bases are TGTGCCACCACAGCGGGAAGAATTATGGCTGAGCAGTTCTTC.

The rearrangement joins TRBV6-2 or TRBV6-3 to TRBJ2-6; 7 nucleotides line up with TRBD1. The CDR3 consists of 17 residues. V lost 6 bases and J lost 8; bases outside the gene matches: 16. CDR1 is MNHEY, CDR2 SVGEGT, per germline. The CDR3 is CASSLDRVWVLSNVLTF. The CDR3 bases are TGTGCCAGCAGCCTTGACAGGGTTTGGGTTCTTTCCAACGTCCTGACTTTC.

The chain is built from TRBV10-3 and TRBJ2-7, with D perhaps TRBD1 (6 bases). The CDR3 runs to 15 residues. V lost 3 bases and J lost 3, with 15 bases in between. The germline CDR1 and CDR2 sequences are ENHRY and SYGVKD. DNA for the CDR3: TGTGCCATCAGTGACTCGAGGACAGTGCACTACGAGCAGTACTTC. Amino acids: CAISDSRTVHYEQYF.

The genes are TRBV12-3 or TRBV12-4 and TRBJ1-6, with a weak D call TRBD1 (5 bases). The V and J ends lost 5 bases and 7 bases respectively, with 9 bases between them. There are 13 residues in the CDR3. The CDR3 DNA sequence: TGTGCCAGCAGTCTCAACAGGAATTCACCCCTCCACTTT. Amino acid sequence: CASSLNRNSPLHF.

The V and J genes are TRBV4-3 and TRBJ1-3, with a possible D match to TRBD1 (6 bases). The CDR3 totals 15 residues. Trimming removed 1 base at V and 4 bases at J, with 11 bases between. The V gene's germline CDR1 is LGHNA and CDR2 YSLEER. The DNA of the CDR3 is TGCGCCAGCAGCCAAGGGCATGGGGGCGGAAACACCATATATTTT. The encoded protein is CASSQGHGGGNTIYF.

The chain uses TRBV24-1 and TRBJ2-6; tentative D call: TRBD2 (5 bases). The V end was cut by 4 bases, the J end by 0 bases, with 21 bases between. Germline V CDR1 and CDR2: KGHDR, SFDVKD. This CDR3 contains 20 residues. CDR3 DNA sequence: TGTGCCACCAGTGAGGACCCGGGAATACTCTACAGCTCTGGGGCCAACGTCCTGACTTTC. Translated: CATSEDPGILYSSGANVLTF.

The chain links TRBV3-1 (or the pseudogene TRBV3-2) to TRBJ2-5, with D perhaps TRBD2 (6 bases). The CDR3 runs to 15 residues. V lost 5 bases and J 0 bases, leaving 13 bases between the germline ends. Germline V gives CDR1 LGHDT, CDR2 YNNKEL (reference sequence). CDR3 sequence reads: CASSTRGVNQETQYF. The CDR3, as DNA: TGTGCCAGCAGCACGCGGGGCGTAAACCAAGAGACCCAGTACTTC.

The rearrangement links TRBV19 to TRBJ1-2; 9 bases map to TRBD1. Germline V gene data show CDR1 as LNHDA and CDR2 as SQIVND (reference sequence). The CDR3 contains 13 residues. V lost 7 bases, J lost 6 bases, and 6 bases stayed unmatched. The CDR3 sequence is CASTWRQGDGYTF. The CDR3 region has the DNA TGTGCCAGTACGTGGAGACAGGGGGATGGCTACACCTTC.

V is TRBV5-1 and J is TRBJ1-1; D is perhaps TRBD1 (5 bases). Germline V CDR1 and CDR2: SGHRS, YFSETQ. Trimming stripped 0 bases from V and 4 bases from J, with 10 bases between. CDR3 length equals 14 residues. The CDR3 is CASSLEGRGTEAFF. For the CDR3, the DNA is TGCGCCAGCAGCTTGGAGGGGCGGGGCACTGAAGCTTTCTTT. Complete variable domain (other parts from reference TRBV5-1 and TRBJ1-1): KAGVTQTPRYLIKTRGQQVTLSCSPISGHRSVSWYQQTPGQGLQFLFEYFSETQRNKGNFPGRFSGRQFSNSRSEMNVSTLELGDSALYLCASSLEGRGTEAFFGQGTRLTVV.

CDR3 sequence reads: CAYRRVAEAFF. The CDR3 region has the DNA TGTGCCTACCGCCGGGTGGCTGAAGCTTTCTTT. V usage is TRBV30 and J usage is TRBJ1-1, with unresolved D. The CDR3 has 11 amino acids. Germline V gene lookup returns CDR1 GTSNPN and CDR2 SVGIG (reference sequence). Trimming shortened V by 7 bases and J by 6 bases, and 12 bases separated the two germline ends.

The chain links TRBV7-9 to TRBJ2-7; D is unresolved. This CDR3 contains 15 residues. V was clipped by 3 bases and J by 0 bases, with 12 bases between them. CDR1 and CDR2 (germline): SEHNR, FQNEAQ (reference sequence). CDR3 sequence reads: CASSFGLYSSYEQYF. The DNA for the CDR3 is TGTGCCAGCAGCTTCGGTCTATACTCCTCCTACGAGCAGTACTTC.

V is TRBV11-3 and J is TRBJ2-1; 7 bases are a match to TRBD1. The CDR3 has 14 residues. J was trimmed by 5 bases and V by 4 bases; bases with no gene match: 5. The germline V gene encodes CDR1 SGHNT and CDR2 YENEEA. In nucleotides, the CDR3 is TGTGCCAGCAGCTATGTGGGGACAGACAATGAGCAGTTCTTC. Its translation: CASSYVGTDNEQFF.